What follows is one T cell receptor (beta chain) and its context. Its antigen is unknown. A much larger clone is a single base away; this may be a read error. These data belong to a study of prognosis after radiotherapy for stage I lung cancer. Findings of the study overall: Reportedly, TRBV and TRBJ gene usage varied with metastasis presence.

The CDR3 sequence is 13 residues long. Germline-derived CDR1 and CDR2 are MDHEN and SYDVKM. V shed 10 bases and J shed 4 bases, with 16 bases lying between them. The TCR beta CDR3 region was amplified from genomic DNA, with two rounds of multiplex PCR being used for the amplification. It was primers specific to each TRBV and TRBJ gene that first-round PCR used. MiXCR, applied by TCRdb to the multiplex PCR reads, yields one record per CDR3 protein. The sample yields more than 9,000 distinct CDR3 sequences, around 55% seen once. The source is a donor over 45 with non-small cell lung cancer. The chain is built from TRBV28 and TRBJ2-5, with a tentative D call TRBD1 (6 bases). Sample: PBMCs, taken before or after stereotactic body radiation therapy (not recorded which). CDR3 region: CATLTRGSETQYF. The CDR3 DNA follows: TGTGCCACTCTAACTAGGGGGTCAGAGACCCAGTACTTC. Full variable domain (remainder filled in from reference TRBV28 and TRBJ2-5): DVKVTQSSRYLVKRTGEKVFLECVQDMDHENMFWYRQDPGLGLRLIYFSYDVKMKEKGDIPEGYSVSREKKERFSLILESASTNQTSMYLCATLTRGSETQYFGPGTRLLVL.